The 27 T cell receptor beta chains given below trace back to one sample, sequenced in a study of OX40 agonist ivuxolimab in advanced cancers. Libraries were prepared by immunoSEQ multiplex PCR; TCRdb keeps only in-frame clonotypes and omits some of them. The sample carries 65,000 to 80,000 clones, 86% recorded once. Material: CD4+ or CD8+ T cells sorted from blood, obtained in a trial of the OX40 agonist ivuxolimab. The origin of the receptors is an adult with an advanced solid tumor such as melanoma, head and neck, liver or kidney cancer.

The rearrangement links TRBV7-2 to TRBJ2-3; 7 positions agree with TRBD1. The V gene's germline CDR1 is SGHTA and CDR2 FQGNSA. This CDR3 comprises 14 residues. The V gene end was trimmed by 1 base and the J gene end by 5 bases; junction bases not matched to a gene: 3. The CDR3 DNA sequence: TGTGCCAGCAGCTTAGGAAGGGGGCAAGATACGCAGTATTTT. It codes for CASSLGRGQDTQYF. The variable domain in full, with the rest retrieved from reference TRBV7-2 and TRBJ2-3, is GAGVSQSPSNKVTEKGKDVELRCDPISGHTALYWYRQSLGQGLEFLIYFQGNSAPDKSGLPSDRFSAERTGGSVSTLTIQRTQQEDSAVYLCASSLGRGQDTQYFGPGTRLTVL.

The gene calls are TRBV5-1 and TRBJ2-1, with D perhaps given as TRBD1 or TRBD2 (5 bases each). CDR1 and CDR2 (germline): SGHRS, YFSETQ. V gave up 4 bases and J gave up 8 bases, with 16 bases separating them. The CDR3 consists of 14 residues. The CDR3: CASSEGRINDEQFF. CDR3 coding DNA: TGCGCCAGCAGCGAGGGGCGTATTAACGATGAGCAGTTCTTC.

The genes are TRBV4-3 and TRBJ2-1; the D gene is possibly TRBD1 (6 bases). Trimming left V 6 bases short and J 3 bases short, with 9 bases between. Germline CDR1 reads LGHNA; CDR2 reads YSLEER. The CDR3 has 13 amino acids. The CDR3 loop reads CASSVGGYNEQFF. CDR3 coding DNA: TGCGCCAGCAGTGTAGGGGGCTACAATGAGCAGTTCTTC.

The CDR3: CASSFRGSSTDTQYF. CDR3 DNA: TGTGCCAGCAGTTTTCGGGGGTCTAGCACAGATACGCAGTATTTT. This chain connects TRBV6-5 to TRBJ2-3; a possible D gene is TRBD2 (6 bases). The CDR3 runs to 15 residues. CDR1 is MNHEY, CDR2 SVGAGI, per germline. V dropped 4 bases and J dropped 0 bases, with 11 bases sitting between them.

J is TRBJ1-1 and V is TRBV6-6, with D unclear. The CDR3 loop spans 11 amino acids. Trimming cost V 7 bases and J 0 bases, with 3 bases left between them. CDR1 and CDR2 (germline): MNHNY, SVGAGI (reference sequence). This CDR3 reads CASIVNTEAFF. Written as DNA, the CDR3 is TGTGCCAGCATAGTGAACACTGAAGCTTTCTTT.

The chain carries TRBV27 and TRBJ1-4; no reliable D call. The CDR3 length is 15 residues. Germline CDR1 is MNHEY and CDR2 is SMNVEV (reference sequence). The V gene lost 5 bases and the J gene lost 7 bases, with 17 bases spanning the gap. CDR3 sequence reads: CASSLQPLTREKLFF. The DNA for the CDR3 is TGTGCCAGCAGTCTCCAACCCTTAACTCGTGAAAAACTGTTTTTT.

The gene calls are TRBV4-3 and TRBJ2-2; D is undetermined. V lost 5 bases and J 2 bases, leaving 12 bases between the germline ends. CDR1 and CDR2 from the germline V gene are LGHNA and YSLEER. This CDR3 comprises 15 residues. CDR3 amino acids: CASSSKTLNTGELFF. In nucleotides, the CDR3 is TGCGCCAGCAGCAGTAAAACACTCAACACCGGGGAGCTGTTTTTT.

About this clone itself: Germline is not matched at one junction end, which may reflect a read error. The rearrangement uses TRBV6-1 and TRBJ1-5; tentative D call: TRBD1 (6 bases). The germline CDR1 and CDR2 sequences are MNHNS and SASEGT. CDR3 size: 15 residues. CDR3 sequence: CAISESDGGWQPQHF. CDR3 nucleotide sequence: TGTGCCATCAGTGAGTCAGACGGGGGCTGGCAGCCCCAGCATTTT.

The chain uses TRBV7-9 and TRBJ2-1, with D possibly TRBD2 on 5 matching bases. With 5 bases removed from V and 9 bases from J, the gap between germline ends came to 17 bases. This CDR3 spans 14 amino acids. CDR1 and CDR2 from the germline V gene are SEHNR and FQNEAQ (reference sequence). CDR3 protein: CASSQQTAVIEQFF. In nucleotides, the CDR3 is TGTGCCAGCAGCCAACAAACAGCGGTAATTGAGCAGTTCTTC.

The chain employs TRBV29-1 and TRBJ2-3, with 8 nucleotides matching TRBD2. This CDR3 comprises 15 residues. Germline loops: CDR1 SQVTM, CDR2 ANQGSEA. After removal of 7 bases from V and 0 bases from J, the junction contained 9 bases not matched to a gene. CDR3 sequence (DNA): TGCAGCGCCCGGGGGGCTAGCGGGAGCACAGATACGCAGTATTTT. It specifies CSARGASGSTDTQYF.

The chain carries TRBV6-6 and TRBJ1-3; TRBD1 aligns across 7 bases. The CDR3 extends over 16 amino acids. CDR1 is MNHNY, CDR2 SVGAGI, per germline (reference sequence). The V gene end was trimmed by 4 bases and the J gene end by 0 bases; junction bases not matched to a gene: 6. The CDR3 reads CASSSTAGGSGNTIYF. CDR3 DNA: TGTGCCAGCAGTTCCACTGCAGGGGGCTCTGGAAACACCATATATTTT.

The chain combines TRBV6-1 with TRBJ1-5; D possibly corresponds to TRBD1 (6 bases). The CDR3 runs to 15 residues. V was clipped by 7 bases and J by 2 bases, with 15 bases between them. CDR1 MNHNS and CDR2 SASEGT come from the germline V gene. In DNA, the CDR3 is TGTGCCAGCAACAACAGGGCAGTTGGCAATCAGCCCCAGCATTTT. Translation: CASNNRAVGNQPQHF.

The V gene is TRBV7-2, the J gene TRBJ2-3; no clear D gene. The CDR3 totals 12 residues. V was clipped by 4 bases and J by 4 bases, with 6 bases between them. Germline CDR1 reads SGHTA; CDR2 reads FQGNSA. The CDR3 coding sequence is TGTGCCAGCAGCTCTTGGGCAGATACGCAGTATTTT. Translated, it gives CASSSWADTQYF.

The CDR3: CASSSRLAGDPDTQYF. The CDR3 DNA is TGTGCCAGTAGTTCTAGACTAGCGGGAGATCCAGATACGCAGTATTTT. The rearrangement uses TRBV19 and TRBJ2-3, with 12 bases fitting TRBD2. CDR1 and CDR2 from the germline V gene are LNHDA and SQIVND (reference sequence). This CDR3 has 16 residues. After removal of 5 bases from V and 4 bases from J, the junction contained 7 bases not matched to a gene.

The chain carries TRBV6-1 and TRBJ1-2; no firm D call. With 0 bases removed from V and 4 bases from J, the gap between germline ends came to 6 bases. The CDR3 extends over 13 amino acids. Per the germline V gene, CDR1 is MNHNS and CDR2 is SASEGT. The CDR3 loop reads CASSEAFGYGYTF. CDR3 bases: TGTGCCAGCAGTGAAGCTTTCGGCTATGGCTACACCTTC.

The V and J genes are TRBV4-3 and TRBJ1-6, with D possibly TRBD1 on 5 matching bases. Germline assignment: CDR1 LGHNA and CDR2 YSLEER. V lost 0 bases to trimming and J lost 10 bases, with 16 bases between them. This CDR3 region has 16 residues. CDR3 residues: CASSQEGTSLRSPLHF. The CDR3 coding sequence is TGCGCCAGCAGCCAAGAGGGGACCTCACTCCGCTCACCCCTCCACTTT.

This clone was recorded once. The rearrangement joins TRBV11-2 to TRBJ2-1; 7 nucleotides agree with TRBD2. This CDR3 contains 13 residues. The V gene's germline CDR1 is SGHAT and CDR2 FQNNGV. The trim removed 2 bases at V and 10 bases at J, leaving 5 bases unmatched. CDR3 DNA: TGTGCCAGCAGCTTATCAGGGAGGGAAGAGCAGTTCTTC. Protein sequence: CASSLSGREEQFF.

For the CDR3, the DNA is TGTGCCAGCTCACCAAGGACTACCAACAATGAGCAGTTCTTC. Translating gives CASSPRTTNNEQFF. The chain couples TRBV18 to TRBJ2-1; weak D call: TRBD2 (6 bases). Trimming took 2 bases from V and 5 from J, leaving 10 bases between them. The CDR3 is 14 amino acids. Germline V gives CDR1 KGHSH, CDR2 LQKENI.

The gene calls are TRBV5-1 and TRBJ2-2; possible D gene TRBD2, 6 bases. With 2 bases removed from V and 0 bases from J, the gap between germline ends came to 14 bases. The CDR3 covers 17 residues. In germline, CDR1 is SGHRS, CDR2 YFSETQ. This CDR3 is CASSFASATANTGELFF. Here the CDR3 DNA reads TGCGCCAGCAGCTTTGCTAGCGCAACGGCGAACACCGGGGAGCTGTTTTTT. Supplemented by reference TRBV5-1 and TRBJ2-2, the full variable domain reads KAGVTQTPRYLIKTRGQQVTLSCSPISGHRSVSWYQQTPGQGLQFLFEYFSETQRNKGNFPGRFSGRQFSNSRSEMNVSTLELGDSALYLCASSFASATANTGELFFGEGSRLTVL.

The rearrangement joins TRBV9 to TRBJ1-2, with D possibly being TRBD1 (5 bases). Trimming removed 4 bases at V and 1 base at J, with 14 bases between. The CDR3 sequence is 15 residues long. The germline V gene encodes CDR1 SGDLS and CDR2 YYNGEE. Written as DNA, the CDR3 is TGTGCCAGCAGCCCCTCCTCGGGGGATAACTATGGCTACACCTTC. This translates into CASSPSSGDNYGYTF. Supplemented by reference TRBV9 and TRBJ1-2, the full variable domain reads DSGVTQTPKHLITATGQRVTLRCSPRSGDLSVYWYQQSLDQGLQFLIQYYNGEERAKGNILERFSAQQFPDLHSELNLSSLELGDSALYFCASSPSSGDNYGYTFGSGTRLTVV.

The chain joins TRBV7-3 to TRBJ1-5, with no clear D. V dropped 3 bases and J dropped 6 bases, with 12 bases sitting between them. Germline CDR1 SGHTA, CDR2 FQGTGA. This CDR3 has 14 amino acids. Here the CDR3 reads CASSFLDGFQPQHF. The CDR3 region has the DNA TGTGCCAGCAGCTTTTTGGACGGCTTTCAGCCCCAGCATTTT.

The chain joins TRBV9 to TRBJ2-5; 10 nucleotides agree with TRBD1. V gave up 3 bases and J gave up 7 bases; unmatched junction bases: 9. Germline V gene lookup returns CDR1 SGDLS and CDR2 YYNGEE. The CDR3 is 15 amino acids. CDR3 in amino acids: CASSARDRGLGTQYF. The CDR3 coding sequence is TGTGCCAGCAGCGCCCGGGACAGGGGCTTGGGGACCCAGTACTTC.

This chain links TRBV11-1 with TRBJ2-1; 9 nucleotides line up with TRBD1. V lost 5 bases, J lost 4 bases, and 6 bases stayed unmatched. The CDR3 runs to 15 residues. Per germline, CDR1 SGHAT and CDR2 FQDESV (reference sequence). CDR3 sequence (DNA): TGTGCCAGCAGCCCCGGACAGGGGAATTACAATGAGCAGTTCTTC. Amino acids: CASSPGQGNYNEQFF.

V gene TRBV7-2 combines with J gene TRBJ2-1; D might be TRBD2 (7 bases). The CDR3 runs to 16 residues. Germline V gene data show CDR1 as SGHTA and CDR2 as FQGNSA. Trimming shortened V by 0 bases and J by 7 bases, and 16 bases separated the two germline ends. The CDR3 nucleotides read TGTGCCAGCAGCTTAGCGGGCGGGGGCTCTAAAAATGAGCAGTTCTTC. It translates to CASSLAGGGSKNEQFF.

The chain employs TRBV5-1 and TRBJ2-1, with TRBD1 identical over 7 bases. The CDR3 is made up of 15 amino acids. Germline loops: CDR1 SGHRS, CDR2 YFSETQ. J was trimmed by 5 bases and V by 3 bases; bases with no gene match: 8. This chain's CDR3 is CASSSQQGTNNEQFF. CDR3 DNA sequence: TGCGCCAGCAGCTCCCAACAGGGGACGAACAATGAGCAGTTCTTC.

The chain employs TRBV5-8 and TRBJ2-1; D not resolved. V lost 6 bases to trimming and J lost 3 bases, with 13 bases between them. This CDR3 is 14 amino acids long. The germline V gene has CDR1 SGHTS and CDR2 YDEGEE. The CDR3 sequence is CASTTRGVYNEQFF. The CDR3 DNA reads TGTGCCAGCACAACCCGTGGGGTCTACAATGAGCAGTTCTTC.

This clone came up once. The genes are TRBV28 and TRBJ1-4, with D perhaps matching TRBD1 (5 bases). The CDR3 has 14 amino acids. Germline V lookup: CDR1 MDHEN, CDR2 SYDVKM. Trimming left V 6 bases short and J 6 bases short, with 14 bases between. CDR3 protein: CASSLTVGDEKLFF. CDR3 nucleotides: TGTGCCAGCAGCTTAACAGTGGGGGATGAAAAACTGTTTTTT.